Listed below are T cell receptor beta chains from one sample, sequenced in a study of blood T cells in healthy people across ages. Each CDR3 protein is one row after TCRdb ran MiXCR on the 5' RACE reads. The profile shows about 640,000 distinct CDR3 sequences, about 30% of them singletons. Sequencing used blood. The receptors here all came from a woman older than 75 in good health. CDR3s include the opening cysteine and the closing phenylalanine or tryptophan. The D gene is left open where the match is weak. The size of a clone is reported for some rows only, either as once, few or many, or as a class for expanded clones.

abundance: many
v_gene: TRBV11-2
j_gene: TRBJ2-7
d_gene: TRBD1
CDR3nt: TGTGCCAGCAGCTTAAAGACAGGGCGCGAGCAGTACTTC
CDR3aa: CASSLKTGREQYF

abundance: many
v_gene: TRBV7-2
j_gene: TRBJ1-6
d_gene: -
CDR3nt: TGTGCCAGCAGCCGCCGGGGGGACTATAATTCACCCCTCCACTTT
CDR3aa: CASSRRGDYNSPLHF

abundance: -
v_gene: TRBV30
j_gene: TRBJ1-2
d_gene: TRBD1
CDR3nt: TGTGCCTGGAGTGTACTCCAGGGGGCTGAAGGCTACACCTTC
CDR3aa: CAWSVLQGAEGYTF

abundance: many
v_gene: TRBV7-2
j_gene: TRBJ1-6
d_gene: TRBD1
CDR3nt: TGTGCCAGCAGAATTAGACCGGGACAGGGGGCTTTGGCCCTCCACTTT
CDR3aa: CASRIRPGQGALALHF

abundance: many
v_gene: TRBV20-1
j_gene: TRBJ2-1
d_gene: -
CDR3nt: TGCAGTGCGGACCCCGGGACTCAGCCCAACAATGAGCAGTTCTTC
CDR3aa: CSADPGTQPNNEQFF

abundance: many
v_gene: TRBV3-1
j_gene: TRBJ2-5
d_gene: TRBD2
CDR3nt: TGTGCCAGCAGACCGGGACTAGCGGGTTCTGAGACCCAGTACTTC
CDR3aa: CASRPGLAGSETQYF

abundance: many
v_gene: TRBV6-6
j_gene: TRBJ2-7
d_gene: TRBD1
CDR3nt: TGTGCCAGCAGAAACCCGACAGGGACCTCCTACGAGCAGTACTTC
CDR3aa: CASRNPTGTSYEQYF

abundance: -
v_gene: TRBV12-3/TRBV12-4
j_gene: TRBJ1-6
d_gene: -
CDR3nt: TGTGCCAGCAGTTTTAGTCGGGGAATTAATTCACCCCCCCACTTT
CDR3aa: CASSFSRGINSPPHF

abundance: many
v_gene: TRBV14
j_gene: TRBJ1-1
d_gene: -
CDR3nt: TGTGCCAGCAGCCAAGTGTACGGTGGCACTGAAGCTTTCTTT
CDR3aa: CASSQVYGGTEAFF

abundance: -
v_gene: TRBV7-2
j_gene: TRBJ2-7
d_gene: -
CDR3nt: TGTGCCAGCAGCTTAGTAGCGGCGGGCAGGGGCCCTACCTACGAGCAGTACTTC
CDR3aa: CASSLVAAGRGPTYEQYF

abundance: many
v_gene: TRBV10-3
j_gene: TRBJ2-7
d_gene: TRBD1
CDR3nt: TGTGCCATCAGTCGGGACAGGGGTTCGGACGAGCAGTACTTC
CDR3aa: CAISRDRGSDEQYF

abundance: -
v_gene: TRBV2
j_gene: TRBJ1-2
d_gene: TRBD1
CDR3nt: TGTGCCAGCAGTGGTCGACAGGGCCGTGAGGCGGACTATGGCTACACCTTC
CDR3aa: CASSGRQGREADYGYTF

abundance: many
v_gene: TRBV12-3/TRBV12-4
j_gene: TRBJ2-1
d_gene: TRBD1
CDR3nt: TGTGCCAGCAGTTTTGGGGGGACAGGGTTGAGCTCCTACAATGAGCAGTTCTTC
CDR3aa: CASSFGGTGLSSYNEQFF

abundance: -
v_gene: TRBV4-2
j_gene: TRBJ1-2
d_gene: -
CDR3nt: TGTGCCAGCAGCCGAGCGGTTCAACCCGACTATGGCTACACCTTC
CDR3aa: CASSRAVQPDYGYTF

abundance: -
v_gene: TRBV6-1
j_gene: TRBJ1-3
d_gene: -
CDR3nt: TGTGCCAGCAGTGACCAGTGGGGAGCCTCTGGAAACACCATATATTTT
CDR3aa: CASSDQWGASGNTIYF

abundance: few
v_gene: TRBV20-1
j_gene: TRBJ1-2
d_gene: TRBD1
CDR3nt: TGCAGTGCGGGACAGGGCGGGAGTGGCTACACCTTC
CDR3aa: CSAGQGGSGYTF

abundance: -
v_gene: TRBV7-2
j_gene: TRBJ1-6
d_gene: TRBD1
CDR3nt: TGTGCCAGCAGCCTTACAGGGGTAGGCCCCAGCTCCTATAATTCACCCCTCCACTTT
CDR3aa: CASSLTGVGPSSYNSPLHF

abundance: -
v_gene: TRBV5-1
j_gene: TRBJ1-4
d_gene: -
CDR3nt: TGCGCCAGCAGCTTGGAGCCAGGTGGGGTAGGAGAAAAACGGTTTTTT
CDR3aa: CASSLEPGGVGEKRFF

abundance: many
v_gene: TRBV2
j_gene: TRBJ1-1
d_gene: -
CDR3nt: TGTGCCAGCAGTGCCAACTCACACTTATCGAACACTGAAGCTTTCTTT
CDR3aa: CASSANSHLSNTEAFF

abundance: many
v_gene: TRBV5-1
j_gene: TRBJ2-5
d_gene: -
CDR3nt: TGCGCCAGCAGCTTGACCGGGGACGAAGAGACCCAGTACTTC
CDR3aa: CASSLTGDEETQYF

abundance: -
v_gene: TRBV3-1
j_gene: TRBJ1-1
d_gene: -
CDR3nt: TGTGCCAGCAGCCGCCCGACAGGACGGAACACTGAAGCTTTCTTT
CDR3aa: CASSRPTGRNTEAFF

abundance: many
v_gene: TRBV3-1
j_gene: TRBJ2-3
d_gene: -
CDR3nt: TGTGCCAGCAGCACGGGACAAAAGAATACGCAGTATTTT
CDR3aa: CASSTGQKNTQYF

abundance: many
v_gene: TRBV20-1
j_gene: TRBJ2-5
d_gene: TRBD2
CDR3nt: TGCAGTGCTTCTAGCGGGGCTCCGGGAGAGACCCAGTACTTC
CDR3aa: CSASSGAPGETQYF

abundance: many
v_gene: TRBV20-1
j_gene: TRBJ2-7
d_gene: -
CDR3nt: TGCAGTGCTAGAGATAGCACGGATTCCTACGAGCAGTACTTC
CDR3aa: CSARDSTDSYEQYF

abundance: few
v_gene: TRBV6-4
j_gene: TRBJ2-2
d_gene: TRBD2
CDR3nt: TGTGCCAGCAGTGTCCCCCGGACTAGTTCAAGCATGGCGAACACCGGGGAGCTGTTTTTT
CDR3aa: CASSVPRTSSSMANTGELFF

abundance: few
v_gene: TRBV29-1
j_gene: TRBJ2-7
d_gene: -
CDR3nt: TGCAGCGTTCGAACAGGGAAAGGGTTTGGCGAGCAGTACTTC
CDR3aa: CSVRTGKGFGEQYF

abundance: many
v_gene: TRBV20-1
j_gene: TRBJ2-5
d_gene: TRBD2
CDR3nt: TGCAGTGCCCCCCCGGGACTAGGGGCGGAGACCCAGTACTTC
CDR3aa: CSAPPGLGAETQYF

abundance: many
v_gene: TRBV6-2/TRBV6-3
j_gene: TRBJ1-6
d_gene: -
CDR3nt: TGTGCCACCCGATACGGGGTCTCCTATAATTCACCCCTCCACTTT
CDR3aa: CATRYGVSYNSPLHF

abundance: many
v_gene: TRBV5-1
j_gene: TRBJ2-3
d_gene: TRBD2
CDR3nt: TGCGCCAGCAGTCGACTAGCGGGGTCTAGCACAGATACGCAGTATTTT
CDR3aa: CASSRLAGSSTDTQYF

abundance: -
v_gene: TRBV2
j_gene: TRBJ2-1
d_gene: TRBD2
CDR3nt: TGTGCCAGCAGTCCAACTCTAGCGGGAGTACACAATGAGCAGTTCTTC
CDR3aa: CASSPTLAGVHNEQFF

abundance: many
v_gene: TRBV7-9
j_gene: TRBJ2-3
d_gene: -
CDR3nt: TGTGCCAGCAGAAGACAGTTTAGCACAGATACGCAGTATTTT
CDR3aa: CASRRQFSTDTQYF

abundance: few
v_gene: TRBV20-1
j_gene: TRBJ1-5
d_gene: -
CDR3nt: TGCAGTGCTAGAGTCGACCTGGGGGGCTTCAATCAGCCCCAGCATTTT
CDR3aa: CSARVDLGGFNQPQHF